This T cell receptor beta chain was observed in a study of cytomegalovirus exposure and HLA in healthy donors (TCRdb year 2017). In the study overall: According to an earlier analysis of 587 of the donors, about 170 million T cells yielded approximately 120 million unique TCR beta sequences and less than 300 Gb of sequence data. Typing coverage varied by locus: about 620-630 donors for A, B, C, DRB1 and DQB1; approximately 560 for DQA1; approximately 610 for DPA1; approximately 470 for DPB1. Among around 400 genotyped donors of the cohort, an average of roughly 230,000 unique TCR beta nucleotide sequences was sequenced per donor, of which about 18% were non-productive. Roughly 300 gigabases of sequencing data and 70 million to 95 million unique TCR sequences made up an early release that covered approximately 650 HLA-typed donors. A later analysis re-analyzed previously published TCR beta repertoires from 500 to 700 donors and added high-resolution HLA genotyping to study TCR occurrence patterns. Rather than using new phenotypic data, the later analysis identified candidate immune exposures from TCR beta sequences and from how often those sequences occurred across donors. In a later genetic analysis, genome-wide SNP genotypes for about 55% of the roughly 670 donors were used, and that subset was treated as a discovery cohort. A separate validation cohort of 100 to 150 different subjects was used in addition to the roughly 700-subject first cohort. High-throughput TCR immunosequencing, statistical association of individual TCRs with disease status, and machine learning were combined to predict cytomegalovirus infection status. Roughly 5 DR-DQ haplotypes were handled as single units for association and clustering, since linkage in the cohort was strong. The study was designed to test whether signatures of past pathogen exposure could be identified by cataloging public T cell receptors. Every repertoire in the discovery cohort had been generated on one and the same sequencing platform. Of the roughly 410 genotyped donors, 80% to 90% were placed in the genetic ancestry cluster associated with self-reported Caucasian donors. In an earlier analysis of a few hundred of the donors, high-throughput TCR beta sequencing was used to judge whether each TCR beta V gene segment behaved as functional or pseudogenic. The study used immunosequencing to profile the T cell repertoires of approximately 650 subjects and linked those repertoires to cytomegalovirus serostatus. Donor age, sex, ethnicity and CMV serostatus were compiled alongside the repertoire data. HLA typing covered class I and class II loci at four-digit resolution.

Study-level results and caveats: A further reported finding was that TCR beta sequences accurately predicted the HLA-A and HLA-B alleles for most subjects in the first cohort. While some public TCRs were present in many individuals, most TCR sequences turned up only very rarely across donors. Some IMGT-functional V segments, including TRBV6-2 and TRBV6-3, could not be told apart with the 87-base-pair reads, so those segments were excluded. In this cohort, only TCR beta chains were sequenced, and detectable features were limited by the absence of alpha or paired-chain data. CMV serostatus was the only immune exposure information available for the cohort. According to a later analysis, TCR association rates differed among HLA loci, with DRB1 alleles showing the most associated TCRs and HLA-C alleles showing the fewest. According to a later genetic analysis, donors in an Asian-associated ancestry cluster had fewer N-insertions in productive TCRs than the approximately 670-donor mean. A later analysis reported that several top co-occurrence clusters appeared linked to parvovirus B19, influenza, CMV and Epstein-Barr virus. Most CMV-associated TCR beta chains appeared to be HLA-restricted in a later analysis, and the HLA associations seemed to be driven largely by CMV exposure. A few of the identified cytomegalovirus-associated TCR beta chains were confirmed in vitro to be specific for cytomegalovirus antigens. Linkage disequilibrium might explain the correlated functional status among segregating V segments, but an unknown experimental factor could not be ruled out. A cluster of highly shared sequence variants was judged likely to be a technical artifact of the sequencing pipeline. Compared with equally common non-associated chains, HLA-associated TCR beta chains in a later analysis were more clonally expanded and had lower generation probabilities. At a false discovery rate of 0.05, a later analysis linked 15,000 to 20,000 TCR beta sequences to specific HLA alleles. The study listed approximately 150 TCR beta chains as associated with cytomegalovirus. Because HLA typing was unavailable for some donors at each locus, only the typed subset was used in association tests. Sequencing depth was assumed to be roughly uniform across donors in the presence/absence analyses, though that assumption may not hold. Broadly in line with IMGT annotations, most TCR beta V segments showed up in productive rearrangements about 87% or about 30% of the time in an earlier analysis of around 550 of the donors. In a later genetic analysis, a missense DCLRE1C variant was associated with V-gene and J-gene trimming of TCR beta chains, and the association was replicated in an independent cohort. Over 15 rarely observed V segments, including chromosome 9 orphons, were excluded from the earlier analysis of just under 600 of the donors because counts were too low. Assigning TCR associations to individual alleles was difficult when HLA alleles, especially DR and DQ, strongly co-occurred. The classifier was reported to diagnose cytomegalovirus status with high specificity and sensitivity in both the original cohort and the validation cohort. The authors suggested that the approach could potentially be generalized to other disease states and immunological phenotypes.

In total, around 600 healthy bone marrow donors made up the cohort. All cohort members were sampled while nominally healthy, although unrecorded immune exposures were likely present. The donor was CMV seronegative and belonged to the group of more than 300 seronegative cohort members. Every donor gave a peripheral blood sample, and the peripheral blood mononuclear cells from that sample were used for TCR beta sequencing. Genomic DNA was extracted from the blood cell samples with the Qiagen DNeasy Blood Extraction Kit. Library creation used the immunoSEQ multiplex PCR assay. The multiplex PCR relied on a mix of 60 forward primers for TCR Vbeta segments and 13 reverse primers for TCR Jbeta segments. Amplification of the CDR3 region of rearranged TCR beta genes was performed with a multiplex PCR assay on genomic DNA. On the Illumina HiSeq System, the amplified TCR beta libraries were sequenced as 87-base-pair reads. In the paper's pipeline: Across the 670 or so repertoires, a later analysis counted about 81 million unique TCR beta chains, 8.5 million to 12 million of which were shared by at least two donors. A nearest-neighbor algorithm error-corrected the raw reads and collapsed the reads into unique sequences, merging closely related sequences to remove PCR and sequencing errors. To assign V, D and J gene segments, CDR3 sequences were aligned to IMGT reference sequences. For a sequence to be retained, a match of at least six nucleotides was required to both a V gene segment and a J gene segment. A rearrangement was called productive if the CDR3 had no stop codons and remained in frame with V and J, and every other rearrangement was called non-productive. Following IMGT convention, CDR3 was defined as the stretch from the second conserved V-encoded cysteine to the conserved J-encoded phenylalanine. The earlier analysis of around 640 of the donors excluded sequences that lacked an unambiguous match to a single V gene segment. An earlier analysis of a few hundred of the donors called V segments functional above 56.7% productive rearrangements and segregating when the between-donor standard deviation exceeded 5%. A statistical classification framework was developed to diagnose cytomegalovirus status using the catalog of TCR beta chain sequences. In a later analysis, TCR nucleotide sequences were compared against IMGT/GENE-DB human TR gene sequences so that V and J genes could be assigned. A later analysis assigned CDR3 sequences and most-parsimonious VDJ recombination scenarios with the TCRdist pipeline. In a later analysis, every TCR beta chain was defined by the combination of its CDR3 amino acid sequence and its V-gene family, and reads without a unique V-gene family were dropped. To address suspected cross-contamination and a sequencing artifact, a later analysis removed 592 highly shared, low-generation-probability nucleotide sequences. In a later analysis, a clonal expansion index was calculated for each public chain from normalized within-repertoire ranks of inferred template counts. In a later analysis, generation probabilities were computed with a VDJ recombination model fitted to out-of-frame rearrangements, and the resulting probabilities were checked against IGoR. A later analysis scored TCR-TCR, TCR-HLA and TCR-CMV co-occurrence with hypergeometric tests, applying a repertoire-size bias correction to TCR pairs. False discovery rates were estimated in a later analysis by permuting HLA or CMV assignments 20 times. In a later analysis, co-occurring TCRs were grouped using DBSCAN, and TCRdist sequence similarity was added for clustering within HLA-allele-positive subsets. Repertoires with fewer than 30,000 or more than 120,000 public chains were left out of co-occurrence clustering, as were about five repertoires with anomalous nucleotide sharing. TCRdb holds this immuneACCESS table with in-frame rearrangements only. Some clones are missing; in checked studies, unresolved V genes explain under half, and the rest has no known cause. V, J and clone size are taken as reported in that table, and D and trimming were inferred from the DNA itself. For this sample the table gives about 200,000 clones, of which approximately 78% were detected only once. The ten largest clones represent 2.5% to 3% of the sample.

Concerning this clone: The specificity of this receptor is unknown. Within one base of it there is no much larger clone, and no base qualities were kept.

The CDR3 starts with the cysteine, ends with the phenylalanine, and has 18 residues. Of the read, only the CDR3 DNA is kept; its 54 bases are in frame from base 1. As encoded in the germline V gene, CDR1 is MGHRA while CDR2 is YSYEKL. Trimming leaves V shorter by 0 bases and J shorter by 4 bases, with the junction holding 12 bases beyond the gene matches. Material for sequencing was PBMCs. The receptor's source is a man aged 30 to 45 in good health and CMV-seronegative. The chain joins TRBV4-1 to TRBJ1-1, with TRBD1 matching 9 junction bases. The CDR3 sequence is CASSQETVGTGRATEAFF. The nucleotide sequence reads TGCGCCAGCAGCCAAGAGACCGTCGGGACAGGGCGTGCCACTGAAGCTTTCTTT.